The T cell receptor beta chain under discussion was sequenced for a study of blood T cell repertoires in COVID-19. Study details: The United States, Italy and Spain supplied acute and convalescent COVID-19 samples. Sources were T cells, B-cell-depleted T cells, or PBMCs; the material itself was cDNA or gDNA.

V lost 7 bases and J lost 4; bases outside the gene matches: 9. This CDR3 comprises 14 residues. Germline values: CDR1 LNHDA, CDR2 SQIVND (reference sequence). Per the study methods: Estimation of nucleated cell counts was performed using reference gene primer amplification. The protocol was immunoSEQ multiplex PCR, while the TCRdb copy is restricted to in-frame clones and leaves out a portion. The DNA gave D and trimming, while V, J and clone size come from that table. The data show under 250,000 clones, approximately 82% seen once. This TCR was sampled from a woman aged 70-85 years with active or convalescent COVID-19. The chain combines TRBV19 with TRBJ1-1, with 7 bases fitting TRBD1. The sample comprised peripheral blood. The CDR3 protein is CASTNRGLGTEAFF. The CDR3, as DNA: TGTGCCAGTACAAATAGGGGGCTTGGCACTGAAGCTTTCTTT.